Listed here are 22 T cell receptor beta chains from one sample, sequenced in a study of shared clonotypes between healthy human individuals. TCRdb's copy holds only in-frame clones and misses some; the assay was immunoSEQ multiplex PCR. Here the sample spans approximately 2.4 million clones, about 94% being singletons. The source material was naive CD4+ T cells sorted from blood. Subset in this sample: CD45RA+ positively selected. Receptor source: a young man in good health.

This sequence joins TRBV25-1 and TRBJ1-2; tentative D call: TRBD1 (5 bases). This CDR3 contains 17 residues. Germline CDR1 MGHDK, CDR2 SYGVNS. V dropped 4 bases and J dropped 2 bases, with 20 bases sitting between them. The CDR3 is CASSASPGTRQNYGYTF. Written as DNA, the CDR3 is TGTGCCAGCAGTGCTTCTCCGGGGACGCGCCAGAACTATGGCTACACCTTC.

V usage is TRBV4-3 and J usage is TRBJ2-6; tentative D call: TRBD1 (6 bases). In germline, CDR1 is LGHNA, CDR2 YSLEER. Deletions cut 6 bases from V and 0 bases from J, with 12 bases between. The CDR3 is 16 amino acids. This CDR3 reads CASSQGFSSGANVLTF. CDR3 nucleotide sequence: TGCGCCAGCAGTCAGGGGTTCTCCTCTGGGGCCAACGTCCTGACTTTC.

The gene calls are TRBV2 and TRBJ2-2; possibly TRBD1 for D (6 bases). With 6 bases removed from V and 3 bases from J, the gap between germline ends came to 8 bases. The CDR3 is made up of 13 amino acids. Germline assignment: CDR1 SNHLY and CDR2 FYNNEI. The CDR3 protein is CASRDSDTGELFF. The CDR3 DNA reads TGTGCCAGCAGGGACAGCGACACCGGGGAGCTGTTTTTT.

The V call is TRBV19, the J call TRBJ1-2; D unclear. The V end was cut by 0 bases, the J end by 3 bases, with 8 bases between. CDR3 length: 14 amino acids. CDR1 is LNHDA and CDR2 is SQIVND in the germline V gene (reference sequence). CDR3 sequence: CASSIEGRDYGYTF. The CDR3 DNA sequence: TGTGCCAGTAGTATAGAGGGAAGGGACTATGGCTACACCTTC.

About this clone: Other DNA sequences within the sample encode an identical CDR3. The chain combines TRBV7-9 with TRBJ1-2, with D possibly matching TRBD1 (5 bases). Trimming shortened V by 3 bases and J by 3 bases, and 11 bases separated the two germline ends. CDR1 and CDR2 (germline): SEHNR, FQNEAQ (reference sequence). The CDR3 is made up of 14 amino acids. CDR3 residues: CASSFGTGDYGYTF. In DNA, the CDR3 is TGTGCCAGCAGCTTTGGTACAGGCGACTATGGCTACACCTTC.

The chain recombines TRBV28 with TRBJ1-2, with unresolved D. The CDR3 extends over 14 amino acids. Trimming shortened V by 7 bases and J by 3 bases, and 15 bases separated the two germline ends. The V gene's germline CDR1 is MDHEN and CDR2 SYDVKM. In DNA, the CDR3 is TGTGCCAGCAACCCCCGCCGCGGGGACTATGGCTACACCTTC. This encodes CASNPRRGDYGYTF.

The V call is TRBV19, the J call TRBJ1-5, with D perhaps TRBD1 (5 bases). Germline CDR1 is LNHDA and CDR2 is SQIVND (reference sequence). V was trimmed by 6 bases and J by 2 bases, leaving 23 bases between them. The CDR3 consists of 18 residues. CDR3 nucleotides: TGTGCCAGTAGCGCGGAGAGGGGACTAAAATTCGGCAATCAGCCCCAGCATTTT. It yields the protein CASSAERGLKFGNQPQHF.

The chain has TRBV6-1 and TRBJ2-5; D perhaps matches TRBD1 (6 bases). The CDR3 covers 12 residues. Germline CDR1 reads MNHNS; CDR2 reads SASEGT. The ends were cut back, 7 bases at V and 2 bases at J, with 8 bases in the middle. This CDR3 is CASTTGQETQYF. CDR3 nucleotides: TGTGCCAGCACAACAGGGCAAGAGACCCAGTACTTC.

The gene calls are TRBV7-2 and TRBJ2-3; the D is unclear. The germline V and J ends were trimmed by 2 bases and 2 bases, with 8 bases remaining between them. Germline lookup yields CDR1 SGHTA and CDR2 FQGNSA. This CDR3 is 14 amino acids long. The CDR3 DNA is TGTGCCAGCAGCTTACGCGTATCCACAGATACGCAGTATTTT. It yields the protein CASSLRVSTDTQYF.

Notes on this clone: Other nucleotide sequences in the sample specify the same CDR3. CDR3 DNA sequence: TGCAGCGTCGGTGATAGCAATCAGCCCCAGCATTTT. Its translation is CSVGDSNQPQHF. The rearrangement links TRBV29-1 to TRBJ1-5; D is unresolved. Trimming stripped 6 bases from V and 0 bases from J, with 6 bases between. The CDR3 is made up of 12 amino acids. Germline assignment: CDR1 SQVTM and CDR2 ANQGSEA. The whole variable domain, filled in from reference TRBV29-1 and TRBJ1-5, reads SAVISQKPSRDICQRGTSLTIQCQVDSQVTMMFWYRQQPGQSLTLIATANQGSEATYESGFVIDKFPISRPNLTFSTLTVSNMSPEDSSIYLCSVGDSNQPQHFGDGTRLSIL.

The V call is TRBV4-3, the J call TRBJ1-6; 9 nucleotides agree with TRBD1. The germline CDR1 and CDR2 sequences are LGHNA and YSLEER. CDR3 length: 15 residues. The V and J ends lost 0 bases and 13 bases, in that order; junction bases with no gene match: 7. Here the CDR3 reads CASSQDRDRAAPLHF. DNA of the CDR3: TGCGCCAGCAGCCAAGATCGGGACAGGGCCGCCCCCCTCCACTTT.

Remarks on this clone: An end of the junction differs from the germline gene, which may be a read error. The CDR3 protein is CASSRPSRDTQYF. The CDR3 DNA follows: TGTGCCAGCAGCCGACCTAGCAGAGATACGCAGTATTTT. This chain joins TRBV9 and TRBJ2-3, with D possibly TRBD2 on 5 matching bases. This CDR3 has 13 residues. Germline lookup yields CDR1 SGDLS and CDR2 YYNGEE.

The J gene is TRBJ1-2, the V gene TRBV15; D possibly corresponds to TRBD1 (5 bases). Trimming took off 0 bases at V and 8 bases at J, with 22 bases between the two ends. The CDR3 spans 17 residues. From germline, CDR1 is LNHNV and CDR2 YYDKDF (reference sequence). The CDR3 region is CATSREGLERGSKGYTF. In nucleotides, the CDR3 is TGTGCCACCAGCAGAGAGGGGCTTGAACGGGGATCTAAGGGCTACACCTTC.

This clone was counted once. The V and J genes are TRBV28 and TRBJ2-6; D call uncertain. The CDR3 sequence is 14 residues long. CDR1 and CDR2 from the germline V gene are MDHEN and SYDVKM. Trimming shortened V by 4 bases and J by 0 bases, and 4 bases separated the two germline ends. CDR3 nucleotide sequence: TGTGCCAGCAGTTCTGTCTCTGGGGCCAACGTCCTGACTTTC. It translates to CASSSVSGANVLTF.

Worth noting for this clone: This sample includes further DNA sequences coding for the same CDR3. CDR3 sequence: CASSPSTDTQYF. CDR3 coding DNA: TGTGCCAGCAGTCCAAGCACAGATACGCAGTATTTT. J is TRBJ2-3 and V is TRBV28; unclear D gene. This CDR3 is built from 12 residues. V gave up 5 bases and J gave up 0 bases, with 3 bases separating them. The germline gives CDR1 MDHEN, CDR2 SYDVKM.

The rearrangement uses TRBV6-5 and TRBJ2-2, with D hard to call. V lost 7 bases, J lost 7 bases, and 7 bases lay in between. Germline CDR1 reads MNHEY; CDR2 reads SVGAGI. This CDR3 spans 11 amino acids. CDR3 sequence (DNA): TGTGCCAGCAAATCGTACGGGGAGCTGTTTTTT. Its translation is CASKSYGELFF.

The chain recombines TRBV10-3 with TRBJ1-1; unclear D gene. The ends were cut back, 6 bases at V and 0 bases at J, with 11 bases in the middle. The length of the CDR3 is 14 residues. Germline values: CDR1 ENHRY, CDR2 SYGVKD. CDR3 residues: CAIRTSTLNTEAFF. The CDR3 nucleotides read TGTGCCATCAGGACGTCTACTTTGAACACTGAAGCTTTCTTT.

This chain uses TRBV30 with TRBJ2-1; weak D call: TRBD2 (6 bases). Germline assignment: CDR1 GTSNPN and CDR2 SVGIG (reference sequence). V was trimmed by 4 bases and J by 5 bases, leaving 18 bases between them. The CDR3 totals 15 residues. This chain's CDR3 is CAWNQAGTYNNEQFF. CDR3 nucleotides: TGTGCCTGGAACCAGGCCGGGACTTATAACAATGAGCAGTTCTTC.

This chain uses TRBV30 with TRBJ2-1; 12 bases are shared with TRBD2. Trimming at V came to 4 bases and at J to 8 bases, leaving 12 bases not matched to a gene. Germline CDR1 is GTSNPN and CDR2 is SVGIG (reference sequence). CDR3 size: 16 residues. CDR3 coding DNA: TGTGCCTGGATTCCCGGACTAGCGGGACTCAATCATGAGCAGTTCTTC. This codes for CAWIPGLAGLNHEQFF.

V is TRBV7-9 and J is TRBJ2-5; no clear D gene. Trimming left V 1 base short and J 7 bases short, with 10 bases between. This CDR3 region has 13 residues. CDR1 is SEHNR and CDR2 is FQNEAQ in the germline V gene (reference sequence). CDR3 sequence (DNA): TGTGCCAGCAGCTTAGGAACCCAGAGGACCCAGTACTTC. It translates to CASSLGTQRTQYF.

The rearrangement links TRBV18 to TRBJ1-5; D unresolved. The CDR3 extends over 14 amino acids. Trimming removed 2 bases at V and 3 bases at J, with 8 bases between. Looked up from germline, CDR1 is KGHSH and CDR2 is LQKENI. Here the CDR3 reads CASSPGPFNQPQHF. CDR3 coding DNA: TGTGCCAGCTCACCAGGACCTTTCAATCAGCCCCAGCATTTT.

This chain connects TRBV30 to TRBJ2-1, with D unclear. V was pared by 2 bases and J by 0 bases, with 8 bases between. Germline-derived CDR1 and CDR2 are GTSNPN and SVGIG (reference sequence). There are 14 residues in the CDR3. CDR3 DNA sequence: TGTGCCTGGAGTCAGACAAGCTCCTACAATGAGCAGTTCTTC. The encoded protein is CAWSQTSSYNEQFF.